The clone carrying this T cell receptor (beta chain) was observed a few times. The data belong to a study of identical twins. TCRdb used MiXCR to reprocess the 5' RACE reads, holding one entry per CDR3 protein. This sample has about 250,000 distinct CDR3 sequences; over 11% occur once, and the top ten carry 7% to 9.5%. This CDR3 region has 13 residues. Germline-derived CDR1 and CDR2 are MNHNS and SASEGT. V shed 5 bases and J shed 6 bases, with 10 bases lying between them. This receptor was identified in a woman aged 18-35 years in good health. V usage is TRBV6-1 and J usage is TRBJ2-2; TRBD1 is a possible D gene (6 bases). Specimen: memory (CD45RO+) T cells sorted from blood. The CDR3, as DNA: TGTGCCAGCAGTCAGGGGCGCTCCGGGGAGCTGTTTTTT. It encodes CASSQGRSGELFF.